This TCR beta chain was recorded in a study of blood T cell repertoires in COVID-19 (dated by TCRdb to about 2020). For the wider study: Samples covering the acute and convalescent phases of COVID-19 were provided by collaborators in the United States, Italy and Spain. The prospective study material was composed of cDNA or gDNA derived from T cells, B-cell-depleted T cells, or PBMCs. Deeply sampled blood TCRbeta repertoires from subjects exposed to, actively infected with, or recovered from COVID-19 were included in the dataset. The repertoires were released in a freely available public database meant as a resource for research on the immune response to SARS-CoV-2. The samples were drawn from two sources: the first 160 participants of the ongoing ImmuneRACE study, and 950 to 1,500 subjects contributed by 6 global collaborators. Nearly every sample came with metadata listing a de-identified subject ID, COVID-19 status, age in years and sex. HLA class I and class II types, where available, came from metadata supplied by the sample provider rather than from assay-based typing. Broad study findings and their caveats: The amount of clinical and demographic metadata varied by source and participant and was provided uncurated.

Points on this clone: Its antigen is currently not known. Per-nucleotide qualities are absent, and no much larger clonotype sits a single base away.

In the prospective study, participants were roughly 18 to 100 years old, resided in 24 geographic areas of the United States, and were enrolled through a virtual design. To assign participants to cohorts, the prospective study relied on clinical history that participants themselves reported in a screening survey and a study questionnaire. For ImmuneRACE Cohort 3, a participant was defined as recovered based on two consecutive negative NP/OP PCR tests, clearance by a healthcare professional, or resolution of symptoms. In the prospective study, mobile phlebotomists collected whole blood, serum and a nasopharyngeal or oropharyngeal swab from each participant. Prospective study participants could optionally give additional blood draws and questionnaires over a roughly 2-month period. Before DNA extraction, prospective study blood samples were shipped either frozen or at room temperature. Trimming at the junction amounts to 1 base on V and 0 bases on J, and the germline ends lie 4 bases apart. From the germline V gene (reference sequence), CDR1 is SGHKS and CDR2 is YYEKEE. Its CDR3 holds 13 amino acids, cysteine through phenylalanine. CDR3 DNA only is kept here, 39 bases in frame from base 1.

TCRbeta CDR3 regions were amplified from genomic DNA by means of the immunoSEQ Assay, a bias-controlled multiplex PCR. The authors' pipeline ran thus. Within the assay, amplification of reference gene primers was used to estimate how many nucleated cells each sample contained. To quantify the absolute abundance of each unique TCRbeta CDR3 rearrangement, sequence reads were collapsed and filtered. Productive Simpson clonality was computed per sample as the square root of Simpson's diversity index over productive rearrangements. The table was pulled from immuneACCESS by TCRdb, which kept in-frame rearrangements only. Such tables lose some clones; where checked, under half of the loss comes from unresolved V genes, and the rest has no known cause. V, J and clone size are taken as reported in that table, and D and trimming were inferred from the DNA itself. The sample profile shows 250,000 or so clones; 86% of them were found once. The ten largest clones represent approximately 1.7% of the sample.

This TCR was sampled from a man aged 40-49 years who had recovered from COVID-19. Sequences were obtained from PBMCs or T cells enriched from blood (not recorded which). This sequence uses TRBV5-5 and TRBJ1-1, with the D gene uncertain. The CDR3 in this case is CASSLFMNTEAFF. The nucleotide sequence is given as TGTGCCAGCAGCTTGTTCATGAACACTGAAGCTTTCTTT.